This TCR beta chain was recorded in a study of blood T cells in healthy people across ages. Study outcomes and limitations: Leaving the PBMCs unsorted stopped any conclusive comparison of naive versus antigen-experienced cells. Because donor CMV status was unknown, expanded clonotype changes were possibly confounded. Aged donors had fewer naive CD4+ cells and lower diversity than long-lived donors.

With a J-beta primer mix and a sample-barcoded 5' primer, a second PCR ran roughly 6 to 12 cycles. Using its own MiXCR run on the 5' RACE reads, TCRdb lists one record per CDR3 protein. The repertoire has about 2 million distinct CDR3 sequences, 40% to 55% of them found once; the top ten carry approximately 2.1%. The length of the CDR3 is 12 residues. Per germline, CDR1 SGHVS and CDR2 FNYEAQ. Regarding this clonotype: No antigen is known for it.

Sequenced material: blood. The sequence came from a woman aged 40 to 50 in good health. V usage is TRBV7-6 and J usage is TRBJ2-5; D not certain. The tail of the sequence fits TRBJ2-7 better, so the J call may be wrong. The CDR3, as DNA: TGTGCCAGCAGCTTAGCACCCAGCGAGCAGTACTTC. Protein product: CASSLAPSEQYF.